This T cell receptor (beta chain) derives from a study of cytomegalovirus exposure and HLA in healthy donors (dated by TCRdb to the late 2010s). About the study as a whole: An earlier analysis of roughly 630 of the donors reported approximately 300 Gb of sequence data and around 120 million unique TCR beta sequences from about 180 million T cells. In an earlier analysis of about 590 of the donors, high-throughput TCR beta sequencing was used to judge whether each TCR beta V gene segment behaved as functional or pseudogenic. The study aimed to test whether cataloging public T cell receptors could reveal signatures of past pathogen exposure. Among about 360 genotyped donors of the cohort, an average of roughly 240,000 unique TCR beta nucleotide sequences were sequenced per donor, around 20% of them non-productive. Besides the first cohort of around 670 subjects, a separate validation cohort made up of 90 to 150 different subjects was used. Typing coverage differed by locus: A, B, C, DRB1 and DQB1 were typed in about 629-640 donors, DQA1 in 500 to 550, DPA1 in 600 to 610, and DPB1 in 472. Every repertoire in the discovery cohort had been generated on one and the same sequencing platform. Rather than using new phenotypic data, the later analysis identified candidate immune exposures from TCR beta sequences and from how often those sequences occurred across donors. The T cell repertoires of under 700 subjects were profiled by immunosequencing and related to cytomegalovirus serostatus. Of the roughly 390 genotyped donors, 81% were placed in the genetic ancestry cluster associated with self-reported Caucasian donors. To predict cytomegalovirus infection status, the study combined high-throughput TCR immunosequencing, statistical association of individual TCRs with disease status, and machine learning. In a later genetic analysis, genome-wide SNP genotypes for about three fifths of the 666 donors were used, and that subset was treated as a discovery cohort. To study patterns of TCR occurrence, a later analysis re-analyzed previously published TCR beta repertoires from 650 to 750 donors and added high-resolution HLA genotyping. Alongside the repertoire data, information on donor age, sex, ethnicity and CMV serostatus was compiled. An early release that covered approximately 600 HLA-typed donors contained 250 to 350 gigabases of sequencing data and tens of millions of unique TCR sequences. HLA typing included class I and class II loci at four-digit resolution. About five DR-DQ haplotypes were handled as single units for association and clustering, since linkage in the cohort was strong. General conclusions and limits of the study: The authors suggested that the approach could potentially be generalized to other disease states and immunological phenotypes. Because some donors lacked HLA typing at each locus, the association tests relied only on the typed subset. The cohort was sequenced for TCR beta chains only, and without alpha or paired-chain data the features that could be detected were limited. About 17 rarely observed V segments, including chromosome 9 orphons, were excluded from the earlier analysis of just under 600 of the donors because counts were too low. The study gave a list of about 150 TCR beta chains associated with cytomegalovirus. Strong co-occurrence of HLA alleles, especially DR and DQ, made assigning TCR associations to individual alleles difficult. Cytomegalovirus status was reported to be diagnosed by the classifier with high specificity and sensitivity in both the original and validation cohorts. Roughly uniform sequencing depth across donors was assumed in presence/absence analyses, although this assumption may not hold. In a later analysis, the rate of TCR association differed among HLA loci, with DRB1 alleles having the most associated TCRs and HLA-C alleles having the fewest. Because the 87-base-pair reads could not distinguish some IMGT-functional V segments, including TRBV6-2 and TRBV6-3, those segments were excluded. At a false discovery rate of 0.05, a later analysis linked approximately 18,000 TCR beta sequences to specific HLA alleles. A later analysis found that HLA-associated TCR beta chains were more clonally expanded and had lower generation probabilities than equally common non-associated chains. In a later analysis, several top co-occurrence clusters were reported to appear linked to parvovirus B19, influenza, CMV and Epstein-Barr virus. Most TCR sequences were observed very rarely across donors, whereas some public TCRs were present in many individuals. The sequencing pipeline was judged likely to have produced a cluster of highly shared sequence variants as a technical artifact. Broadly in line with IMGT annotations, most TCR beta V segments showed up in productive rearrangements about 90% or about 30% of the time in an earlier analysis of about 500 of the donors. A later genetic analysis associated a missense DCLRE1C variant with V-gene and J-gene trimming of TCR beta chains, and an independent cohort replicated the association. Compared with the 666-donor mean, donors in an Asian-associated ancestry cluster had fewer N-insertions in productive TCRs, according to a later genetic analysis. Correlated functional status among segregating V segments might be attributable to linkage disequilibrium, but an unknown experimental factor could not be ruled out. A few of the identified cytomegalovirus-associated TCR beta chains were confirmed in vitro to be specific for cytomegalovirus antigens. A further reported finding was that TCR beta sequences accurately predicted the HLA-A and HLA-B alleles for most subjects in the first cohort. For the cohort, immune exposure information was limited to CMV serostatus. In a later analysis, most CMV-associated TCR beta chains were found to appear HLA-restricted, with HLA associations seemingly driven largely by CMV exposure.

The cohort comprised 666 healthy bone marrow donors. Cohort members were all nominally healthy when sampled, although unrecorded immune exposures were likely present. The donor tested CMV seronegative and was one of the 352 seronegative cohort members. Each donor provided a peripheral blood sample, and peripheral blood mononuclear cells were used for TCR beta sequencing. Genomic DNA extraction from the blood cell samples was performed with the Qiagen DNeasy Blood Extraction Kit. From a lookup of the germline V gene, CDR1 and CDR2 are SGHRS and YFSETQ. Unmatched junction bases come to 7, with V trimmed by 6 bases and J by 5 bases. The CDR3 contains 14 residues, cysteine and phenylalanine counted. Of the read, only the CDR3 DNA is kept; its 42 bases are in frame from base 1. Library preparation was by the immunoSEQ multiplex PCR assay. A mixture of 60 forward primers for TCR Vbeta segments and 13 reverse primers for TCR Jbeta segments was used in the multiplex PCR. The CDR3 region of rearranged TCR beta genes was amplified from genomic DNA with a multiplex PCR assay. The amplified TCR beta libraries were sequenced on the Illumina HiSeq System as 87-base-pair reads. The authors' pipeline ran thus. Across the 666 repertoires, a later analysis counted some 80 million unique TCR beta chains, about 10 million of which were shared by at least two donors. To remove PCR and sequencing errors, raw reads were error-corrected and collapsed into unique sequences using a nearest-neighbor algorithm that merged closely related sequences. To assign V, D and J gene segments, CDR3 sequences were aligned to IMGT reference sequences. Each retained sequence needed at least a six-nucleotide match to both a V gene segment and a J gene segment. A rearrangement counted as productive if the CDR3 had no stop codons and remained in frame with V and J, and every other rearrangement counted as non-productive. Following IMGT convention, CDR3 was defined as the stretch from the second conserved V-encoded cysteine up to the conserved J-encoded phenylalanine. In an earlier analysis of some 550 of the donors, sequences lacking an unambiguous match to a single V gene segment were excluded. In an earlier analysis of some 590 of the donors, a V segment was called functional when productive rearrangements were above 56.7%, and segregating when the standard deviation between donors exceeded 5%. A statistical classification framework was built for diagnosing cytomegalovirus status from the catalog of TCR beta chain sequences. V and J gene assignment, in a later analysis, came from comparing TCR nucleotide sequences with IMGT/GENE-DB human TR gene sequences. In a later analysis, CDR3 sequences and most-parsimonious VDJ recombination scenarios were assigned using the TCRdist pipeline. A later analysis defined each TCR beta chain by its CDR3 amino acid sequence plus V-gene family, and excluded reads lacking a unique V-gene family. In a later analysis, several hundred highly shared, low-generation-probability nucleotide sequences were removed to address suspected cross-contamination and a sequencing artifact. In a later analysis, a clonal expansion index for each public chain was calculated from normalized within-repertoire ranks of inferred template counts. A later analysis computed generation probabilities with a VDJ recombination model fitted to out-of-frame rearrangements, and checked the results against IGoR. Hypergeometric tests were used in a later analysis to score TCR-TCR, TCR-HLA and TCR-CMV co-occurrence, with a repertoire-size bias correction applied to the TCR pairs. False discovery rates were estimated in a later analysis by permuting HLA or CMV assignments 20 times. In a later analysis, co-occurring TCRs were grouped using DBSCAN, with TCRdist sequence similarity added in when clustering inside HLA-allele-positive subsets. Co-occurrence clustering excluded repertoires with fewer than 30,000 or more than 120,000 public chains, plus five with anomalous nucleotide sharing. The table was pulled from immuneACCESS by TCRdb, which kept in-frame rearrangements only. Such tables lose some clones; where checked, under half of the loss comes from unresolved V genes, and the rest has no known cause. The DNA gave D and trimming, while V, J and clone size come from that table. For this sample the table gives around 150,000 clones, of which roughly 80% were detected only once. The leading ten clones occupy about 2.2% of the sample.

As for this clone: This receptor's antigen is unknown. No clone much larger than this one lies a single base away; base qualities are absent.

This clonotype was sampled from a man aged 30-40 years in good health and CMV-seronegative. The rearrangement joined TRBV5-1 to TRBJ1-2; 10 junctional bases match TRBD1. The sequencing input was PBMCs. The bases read TGCGCCAGCACAGGGACAGGGGCGGGGTATGGCTACACCTTC. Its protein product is CASTGTGAGYGYTF.